The TCR beta chain under discussion was sequenced for a study of cytomegalovirus exposure and HLA in healthy donors. Whole-study findings and limits: Some TCR beta chains (around 160 of them) were listed as cytomegalovirus-associated. Many donors carried some public TCRs, although rarity characterized most TCR sequences. A highly shared variant cluster was judged a likely technical artifact.

The junction had 7 bases not matched to a gene; V was cut back by 4 bases and J by 1 base. Germline CDR1 and CDR2: SGHDN and FVKESK. There are 16 residues in the CDR3. This clone has just one count. The antigen remains unidentified. Primers: 60 Vbeta forward and 13 Jbeta reverse. Sequencing was performed with immunoSEQ multiplex PCR; in TCRdb, only in-frame clones are kept and a portion is missing. The table has about 190,000 clones, over 80% seen once; the top ten hold more than 1%. The source is a boy aged 2 to 10 in good health and CMV-seronegative. The sequenced sample was PBMCs. The J gene is TRBJ2-4, the V gene TRBV14, with TRBD1 matching 7 bases. As DNA, the CDR3 is TGTGCCAGCAGCCGACTTCGGGACAGCGCCAAAAACATTCAGTACTTC. It translates to CASSRLRDSAKNIQYF. The entire variable domain, with the rest obtained from reference TRBV14 and TRBJ2-4, is as follows: EAGVTQFPSHSVIEKGQTVTLRCDPISGHDNLYWYRRVMGKEIKFLLHFVKESKQDESGMPNNRFLAERTGGTYSTLKVQPAELEDSGVYFCASSRLRDSAKNIQYFGAGTRLSVL.